Below, 18 T cell receptor beta chains from the same sample are listed, as sequenced in a study of blood T cells in healthy people across ages. Together with a sample-barcoded 5' primer, a J-beta primer mix was included in a second PCR lasting about 7 to 11 cycles. TCRdb redid the calling of the 5' RACE reads with MiXCR, one entry per CDR3 protein. In the table there are 800,000 to 950,000 distinct CDR3 sequences, roughly 52% of which are singletons. The source material was blood. The receptors derive from a man aged 25 to 40 in good health.

On this clonotype: The CDR3 end shows no conserved phenylalanine or tryptophan, and so a read error is likely. The chain uses TRBV28 and TRBJ1-1; D possibly corresponds to TRBD1 (5 bases). With 0 bases removed from V and 1 base from J, the gap between germline ends came to 9 bases. Germline loops: CDR1 MDHEN, CDR2 SYDVKM. The CDR3 runs to 15 residues. Here the CDR3 reads CASSLWRGTNTEAFC. The CDR3 DNA reads as TGTGCCAGCAGTTTATGGCGGGGGACGAACACTGAAGCTTTCTGT.

The chain uses TRBV15 and TRBJ2-1; D might be TRBD1 (5 bases). The CDR3 covers 14 residues. The V gene's germline CDR1 is LNHNV and CDR2 YYDKDF (reference sequence). V shed 3 bases and J shed 7 bases, with 13 bases lying between them. The CDR3: CATSRNSAGNEQFF. CDR3 DNA: TGTGCCACCAGCAGGAATTCGGCAGGGAATGAGCAGTTCTTC.

This clonotype occurred a few times. The V call is TRBV20-1, the J call TRBJ1-2, with D maybe TRBD1 (6 bases). Trimming stripped 0 bases from V and 5 bases from J, with 16 bases between. The CDR3 totals 15 residues. Germline V gives CDR1 DFQATT, CDR2 SNEGSKA (reference sequence). The CDR3, as DNA: TGCAGTGCTAGAGATCGGCGACAGGTTAATTATGGCTACACCTTC. Translating it yields CSARDRRQVNYGYTF.

The CDR3 region is CANPQGLNYGYTF. The CDR3 DNA reads as TGCGCCAACCCACAGGGGCTTAACTATGGCTACACCTTC. This chain uses TRBV10-1 with TRBJ1-2; 7 bases map to TRBD1. V lost 10 bases and J lost 1; bases outside the gene matches: 6. The CDR3 spans 13 residues. CDR1 WNHNN and CDR2 SYGVQD come from the germline V gene (reference sequence).

V usage is TRBV5-1 and J usage is TRBJ2-5; 9 bases fit TRBD1. V dropped 0 bases and J dropped 5; count of bases not matched to a gene: 5. Germline CDR1 SGHRS, CDR2 YFSETQ. This CDR3 contains 15 residues. The DNA for the CDR3 is TGCGCCAGCAGCTTGGAAACAGGGGGCAAGGAGACCCAGTACTTC. It encodes CASSLETGGKETQYF.

The J gene is TRBJ1-1, the V gene TRBV5-1; D unclear. Per germline, CDR1 SGHRS and CDR2 YFSETQ. The CDR3 contains 14 residues. With 4 bases removed from V and 7 bases from J, the gap between germline ends came to 17 bases. CDR3 in amino acids: CASSVTEKLHEAFF. CDR3 sequence (DNA): TGCGCCAGCAGCGTAACGGAGAAATTGCATGAAGCTTTCTTT.

This clonotype showed up just a few times. The chain uses TRBV6-5 and TRBJ2-3; unclear D gene. Germline values: CDR1 MNHEY, CDR2 SVGAGI. Trimming cost V 3 bases and J 4 bases, with 14 bases left between them. The CDR3 extends over 15 amino acids. CDR3 sequence (DNA): TGTGCCAGCAGTTATTTCGACGGGTCCTCAGATACGCAGTATTTT. Translation gives CASSYFDGSSDTQYF.

This clonotype turned up a few times. The J gene is TRBJ2-7, the V gene TRBV7-2; TRBD2 agrees at 12 bases. CDR1 is SGHTA and CDR2 is FQGNSA in the germline V gene. This CDR3 comprises 18 residues. The J segment lost 1 base and the V segment lost 5 bases, leaving 12 bases of the junction unmatched. The CDR3 protein is CASSREGLAGGGSYEQYF. In nucleotides, the CDR3 is TGTGCCAGCAGCAGAGAAGGCCTAGCGGGAGGGGGGTCCTACGAGCAGTACTTC.

V gene TRBV4-1 combines with J gene TRBJ1-1; D is uncertain. Trimming removed 3 bases at V and 5 bases at J, with 13 bases between. This CDR3 has 14 amino acids. Germline V gene data show CDR1 as MGHRA and CDR2 as YSYEKL. CDR3 sequence reads: CASSQPLGNTEAFF. For the CDR3, the DNA is TGCGCCAGCAGCCAGCCTCTCGGGAATACTGAAGCTTTCTTT.

This chain uses TRBV14 with TRBJ1-3; D is uncertain. CDR3 length: 13 residues. Germline V gene lookup returns CDR1 SGHDN and CDR2 FVKESK. V shed 2 bases and J shed 4 bases, with 6 bases lying between them. CDR3 region: CASSQNVGNTIYF. The CDR3 nucleotides read TGTGCCAGCAGCCAAAACGTAGGAAACACCATATATTTT.

This chain links TRBV12-3 or TRBV12-4 with TRBJ2-7; no firm D call. V was pared by 3 bases and J by 9 bases, with 9 bases between. The length of the CDR3 is 11 residues. The chain's CDR3 is CASSFGMGQYF. In DNA, the CDR3 is TGTGCCAGCAGTTTTGGTATGGGGCAGTACTTC.

This clonotype was counted between two and nine times. CDR3 sequence reads: CSVELGRGGTDTQYF. In nucleotides, the CDR3 is TGCAGCGTTGAACTCGGTCGTGGTGGAACAGATACGCAGTATTTT. V gene TRBV29-1 combines with J gene TRBJ2-3; D not resolved. The germline V gene encodes CDR1 SQVTM and CDR2 ANQGSEA. V was pared by 2 bases and J by 3 bases, with 15 bases between. This CDR3 is built from 15 residues.

The chain carries TRBV9 and TRBJ2-3; 9 bases fit TRBD2. With V trimmed by 3 bases and J by 0 bases, 5 bases remained unmatched. Germline V gene sequence: CDR1 SGDLS, CDR2 YYNGEE. There are 16 residues in the CDR3. The CDR3 DNA sequence: TGTGCCAGCAGCGGAATAGCGGGGGCCAGCACAGATACGCAGTATTTT. This gives the protein CASSGIAGASTDTQYF.

About this clonotype itself: At one end, the junction sequence differs from germline, possibly due to a read error. The chain employs TRBV7-2 and TRBJ2-3; D may be TRBD2 (6 bases). The CDR3 is 16 amino acids. Per germline, CDR1 SGHTA and CDR2 FQGNSA. The CDR3 loop reads CASSLALRLVPDTRYF. The CDR3 region has the DNA TGTGCCAGCAGCTTAGCTTTACGACTAGTACCAGATACGCGGTATTTT.

The chain couples TRBV7-6 to TRBJ1-1; D might be TRBD1 (5 bases). This CDR3 contains 12 residues. CDR1 is SGHVS, CDR2 FNYEAQ, per germline. Trimming removed 1 base from V and 11 bases from J, with 11 bases in between. CDR3 in DNA: TGTGCCAGCAGCTTAGTTAGGGGTACGGCTTTCTTT. Amino acid sequence: CASSLVRGTAFF.

The rearrangement uses TRBV7-9 and TRBJ1-4, with 7 bases aligning to TRBD1. There are 16 residues in the CDR3. Germline assignment: CDR1 SEHNR and CDR2 FQNEAQ (reference sequence). The trim removed 5 bases at V and 2 bases at J, leaving 8 bases unmatched. CDR3 sequence (DNA): TGTGCCAGCAGCAAAAGACCGACAGGGACTAATGAAAAACTGTTTTTT. Its translation is CASSKRPTGTNEKLFF. The full variable domain, with the rest looked up from reference TRBV7-9 and TRBJ1-4, is DTGVSQNPRHKITKRGQNVTFRCDPISEHNRLYWYRQTLGQGPEFLTYFQNEAQLEKSRLLSDRFSAERPKGSFSTLEIQRTEQGDSAMYLCASSKRPTGTNEKLFFGSGTQLSVL.

This clonotype was seen a few times. The rearrangement links TRBV28 to TRBJ2-1; TRBD1 might be the D (6 bases). Trimming stripped 5 bases from V and 4 bases from J, with 18 bases between. CDR3 length: 16 amino acids. Germline V lookup: CDR1 MDHEN, CDR2 SYDVKM. The CDR3 DNA is TGTGCCAGCAGTCCGTACAGGGCCCCAACTTACAATGAGCAGTTCTTC. Residues: CASSPYRAPTYNEQFF. Looking up the rest from reference TRBV28 and TRBJ2-1 gives the full variable domain: DVKVTQSSRYLVKRTGEKVFLECVQDMDHENMFWYRQDPGLGLRLIYFSYDVKMKEKGDIPEGYSVSREKKERFSLILESASTNQTSMYLCASSPYRAPTYNEQFFGPGTRLTVL.

This CDR3 is CSARGWGNNEQFF. CDR3 coding DNA: TGCAGTGCTAGAGGTTGGGGAAACAATGAGCAGTTCTTC. The rearrangement joins TRBV20-1 to TRBJ2-1, with D unresolved. The germline V gene encodes CDR1 DFQATT and CDR2 SNEGSKA (reference sequence). Between the trimmed V and J ends, which lost 1 base and 5 bases, there was a span of 9 bases. The CDR3 is 13 residues long.